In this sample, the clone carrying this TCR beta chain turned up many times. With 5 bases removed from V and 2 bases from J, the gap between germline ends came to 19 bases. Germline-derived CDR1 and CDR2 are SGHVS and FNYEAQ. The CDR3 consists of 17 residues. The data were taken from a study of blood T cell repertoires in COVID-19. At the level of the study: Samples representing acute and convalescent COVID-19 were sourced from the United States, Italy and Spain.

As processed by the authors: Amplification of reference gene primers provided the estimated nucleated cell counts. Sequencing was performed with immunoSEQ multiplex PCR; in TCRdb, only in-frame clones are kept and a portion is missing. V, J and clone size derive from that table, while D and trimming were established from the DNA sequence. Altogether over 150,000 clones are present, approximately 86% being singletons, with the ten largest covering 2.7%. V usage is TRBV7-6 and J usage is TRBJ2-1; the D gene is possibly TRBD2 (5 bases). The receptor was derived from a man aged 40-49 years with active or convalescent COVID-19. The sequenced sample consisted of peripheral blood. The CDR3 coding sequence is TGTGCCAGCAGCCCCCGCGGGTTGGCGGATACCTACAATGAGCAGTTCTTC. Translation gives CASSPRGLADTYNEQFF.